This T cell receptor beta chain was identified in a study of T cells after posttransplantation cyclophosphamide. The assay was immunoSEQ multiplex PCR, and TCRdb's table has in-frame clones only and misses some. The profile covers thousands of clones, with approximately 81% appearing a single time and approximately 12% taken by the ten largest. Germline CDR1 is SGHRS and CDR2 is YFSETQ. With 0 bases removed from V and 5 bases from J, the gap between germline ends came to 12 bases. This CDR3 has 14 residues. Source material: CD8+ T cells sorted from PBMCs. The clonotype originates from a woman aged 50 to 60 in good health and a related stem cell transplant donor. The chain links TRBV5-1 to TRBJ2-7; TRBD1 might be the D (5 bases). As DNA, the CDR3 is TGCGCCAGCAGCTTGGAGGGGCGCCATAACGAGCAGTACTTC. Translation: CASSLEGRHNEQYF.